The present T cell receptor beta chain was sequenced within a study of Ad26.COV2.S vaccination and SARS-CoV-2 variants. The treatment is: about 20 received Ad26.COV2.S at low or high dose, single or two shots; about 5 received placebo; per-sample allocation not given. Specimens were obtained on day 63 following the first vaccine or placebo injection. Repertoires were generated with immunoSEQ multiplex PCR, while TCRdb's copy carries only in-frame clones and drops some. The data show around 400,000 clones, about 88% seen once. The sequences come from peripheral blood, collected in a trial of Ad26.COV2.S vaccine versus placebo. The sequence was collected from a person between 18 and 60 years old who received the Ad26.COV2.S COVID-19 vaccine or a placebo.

CDR3 bases: TGTGCCAGCAGCTCAACCGACGGGACAGACTACGAGCAGTACTTC. Translating it yields CASSSTDGTDYEQYF. This chain links TRBV7-9 with TRBJ2-7; 7 nucleotides line up with TRBD1. After removal of 4 bases from V and 3 bases from J, the junction contained 9 bases not matched to a gene. CDR3 length: 15 residues. From germline, CDR1 is SEHNR and CDR2 FQNEAQ (reference sequence).